Following are 18 T cell receptor beta chains from one sample sequenced in a study of technical replicates of blood from several donors. Only in-frame clones appear in the TCRdb table, and some are missing; sequencing was by immunoSEQ multiplex PCR. The sample has under 85,000 clones, 96% seen once. Sequenced: T cells isolated from PBMCs. The receptors were gathered from a human donor in good health.

This chain joins TRBV19 and TRBJ2-1; possible D gene TRBD2, 6 bases. The germline V and J ends were trimmed by 2 bases and 7 bases, with 9 bases remaining between them. Germline CDR1 LNHDA, CDR2 SQIVND (reference sequence). The CDR3 has 13 amino acids. This chain's CDR3 is CASSISSANEQFF. The CDR3 DNA reads TGTGCCAGTAGTATATCTAGCGCAAATGAGCAGTTCTTC.

V gene TRBV5-6 combines with J gene TRBJ2-7, with D maybe TRBD1 (5 bases). CDR1 is SGHDT and CDR2 is YYEEEE in the germline V gene. With 4 bases removed from V and 3 bases from J, the gap between germline ends came to 11 bases. This CDR3 is 13 amino acids long. This CDR3 reads CASSLGRDYEQYF. CDR3 bases: TGTGCCAGCAGCCTCGGCAGGGACTACGAGCAGTACTTC.

The chain is built from TRBV7-6 and TRBJ2-2; 12 bases align to TRBD1. Germline-derived CDR1 and CDR2 are SGHVS and FNYEAQ. The CDR3 sequence is 16 residues long. J was trimmed by 6 bases and V by 3 bases; bases with no gene match: 5. DNA of the CDR3: TGTGCCAGCAGCTTCCACCGGGACAGGGGGCCCGGGGAGCTGTTTTTT. It encodes CASSFHRDRGPGELFF. The variable domain in full, with the rest retrieved from reference TRBV7-6 and TRBJ2-2, is GAGVSQSPRYKVTKRGQDVALRCDPISGHVSLYWYRQALGQGPEFLTYFNYEAQQDKSGLPNDRFSAERPEGSISTLTIQRTEQRDSAMYRCASSFHRDRGPGELFFGEGSRLTVL.

CDR3 bases: TGTGCCAGTAATAGGGACAGGGGGCAGGATGAGCAGTTCTTC. Protein: CASNRDRGQDEQFF. This rearrangement joins TRBV19 to TRBJ2-1; TRBD1 agrees at 12 bases. The V gene's germline CDR1 is LNHDA and CDR2 SQIVND (reference sequence). Trimming at V came to 7 bases and at J to 8 bases, leaving 6 bases not matched to a gene. This CDR3 is 14 amino acids long.

The rearrangement links TRBV7-9 to TRBJ2-2; tentatively, D is TRBD1 (5 bases). This CDR3 region has 15 residues. V was cut by 4 bases and J by 1 base, with 10 bases left in between. Germline loops: CDR1 SEHNR, CDR2 FQNEAQ (reference sequence). CDR3 residues: CASSSLRVNTGELFF. CDR3 in DNA: TGTGCCAGCAGCTCCCTCAGGGTGAACACCGGGGAGCTGTTTTTT.

The CDR3 here is CASSHTGAAGTYEQYF. The CDR3 coding sequence is TGCGCCAGCAGCCACACGGGAGCAGCGGGGACCTACGAGCAGTACTTC. The genes are TRBV4-3 and TRBJ2-7; 7 nucleotides align to TRBD2. Germline V gene lookup returns CDR1 LGHNA and CDR2 YSLEER. The CDR3 spans 16 residues. Unmatched junction bases numbered 10, after V lost 3 bases and J lost 2 bases.

The chain combines TRBV9 with TRBJ1-5, with D unresolved. The CDR3 length is 14 residues. Germline CDR1 SGDLS, CDR2 YYNGEE. Trimming removed 3 bases at V and 0 bases at J, with 7 bases between. CDR3 bases: TGTGCCAGCAGCGCCGGTTATAGCAATCAGCCCCAGCATTTT. Its protein product is CASSAGYSNQPQHF.

This sequence joins TRBV4-1 and TRBJ2-7; 11 bases align to TRBD2. The CDR3 sequence is 15 residues long. Germline V lookup: CDR1 MGHRA, CDR2 YSYEKL. Germline trimming cut 1 base from V and 4 bases from J; bases unmatched to any gene: 3. CDR3 protein: CASSQGGTSGYEQYF. CDR3 nucleotides: TGCGCCAGCAGCCAAGGAGGGACTAGCGGATACGAGCAGTACTTC.

The chain combines TRBV4-2 with TRBJ1-1; possibly TRBD1 for D (5 bases). CDR1 and CDR2 (germline): LGHNA, YNFKEQ. V lost 1 base and J 3 bases, leaving 12 bases between the germline ends. This CDR3 is built from 15 residues. The CDR3 reads CASSQGGPRDTEAFF. For the CDR3, the DNA is TGTGCCAGCAGCCAAGGGGGCCCTCGGGACACTGAAGCTTTCTTT.

The V gene is TRBV5-4, the J gene TRBJ2-7, with D maybe TRBD2 (6 bases). Deletions cut 0 bases from V and 4 bases from J, with 11 bases between. Germline V gene sequence: CDR1 SGHNT, CDR2 YYREEE (reference sequence). The CDR3 contains 14 residues. The CDR3, as DNA: TGTGCCAGCAGCTTGGCGGCAGGGAGGTACGAGCAGTACTTC. This sequence encodes CASSLAAGRYEQYF.

The chain recombines TRBV11-2 with TRBJ2-3; 10 nucleotides line up with TRBD2. The J segment lost 2 bases and the V segment lost 4 bases, leaving 6 bases of the junction unmatched. The CDR3 totals 16 residues. Germline V lookup: CDR1 SGHAT, CDR2 FQNNGV. Here the CDR3 reads CASSSSGGWFTDTQYF. The CDR3 coding sequence is TGTGCCAGCAGCTCTAGCGGGGGTTGGTTCACAGATACGCAGTATTTT. The full variable domain, with the rest looked up from reference TRBV11-2 and TRBJ2-3, is EAGVAQSPRYKIIEKRQSVAFWCNPISGHATLYWYQQILGQGPKLLIQFQNNGVVDDSQLPKDRFSAERLKGVDSTLKIQPAKLEDSAVYLCASSSSGGWFTDTQYFGPGTRLTVL.

The CDR3 coding sequence is TGCGCCAGCAGCTTGTGGGAGGATAACTATGGCTACACCTTC. It encodes CASSLWEDNYGYTF. The V and J genes are TRBV5-1 and TRBJ1-2; D is undetermined. V gave up 1 base and J gave up 1 base, with 8 bases separating them. Germline V lookup: CDR1 SGHRS, CDR2 YFSETQ. The CDR3 is 14 amino acids. The full variable domain, with the rest looked up from reference TRBV5-1 and TRBJ1-2, is KAGVTQTPRYLIKTRGQQVTLSCSPISGHRSVSWYQQTPGQGLQFLFEYFSETQRNKGNFPGRFSGRQFSNSRSEMNVSTLELGDSALYLCASSLWEDNYGYTFGSGTRLTVV.

There are a few counts of this clone. The CDR3: CAWSMTVYEQYF. The CDR3 DNA follows: TGTGCCTGGAGTATGACTGTCTACGAGCAGTACTTC. The chain uses TRBV30 and TRBJ2-7; unclear D gene. V was pared by 2 bases and J by 3 bases, with 8 bases between. Germline values: CDR1 GTSNPN, CDR2 SVGIG (reference sequence). The CDR3 spans 12 residues. Together with reference TRBV30 and TRBJ2-7, the CDR3 gives the full variable domain: SQTIHQWPATLVQPVGSPLSLECTVEGTSNPNLYWYRQAAGRGLQLLFYSVGIGQISSEVPQNLSASRPQDRQFILSSKKLLLSDSGFYLCAWSMTVYEQYFGPGTRLTVT.

The rearrangement joins TRBV30 to TRBJ2-1; 10 nucleotides match TRBD2. The CDR3 has 15 residues. Germline CDR1 is GTSNPN and CDR2 is SVGIG (reference sequence). Trimming removed 4 bases from V and 8 bases from J; junction bases left unmatched: 11. The CDR3 coding sequence is TGTGCCTGGAACAGCGGGAGGGCCGGGACAGATGAGCAGTTCTTC. This gives the protein CAWNSGRAGTDEQFF. The variable domain in full, completed from reference TRBV30 and TRBJ2-1, reads SQTIHQWPATLVQPVGSPLSLECTVEGTSNPNLYWYRQAAGRGLQLLFYSVGIGQISSEVPQNLSASRPQDRQFILSSKKLLLSDSGFYLCAWNSGRAGTDEQFFGPGTRLTVL.

The gene calls are TRBV5-6 and TRBJ2-7; D is uncertain. The CDR3 runs 14 residues. Deletions cut 4 bases from V and 4 bases from J, with 15 bases between. Germline V gene data show CDR1 as SGHDT and CDR2 as YYEEEE. The CDR3 here is CASSPAFGEYEQYF. The CDR3 nucleotides read TGTGCCAGCAGCCCCGCGTTTGGAGAATACGAGCAGTACTTC.

This clone was recorded once. The V and J genes are TRBV4-1 and TRBJ1-5; D is ambiguous. With 4 bases removed from V and 2 bases from J, the gap between germline ends came to 15 bases. The CDR3 runs 16 residues. Germline V gene lookup returns CDR1 MGHRA and CDR2 YSYEKL. In DNA form, the CDR3 reads TGCGCCAGCAGCCCCTCTGGAGAGTATGGCAATCAGCCCCAGCATTTT. Translated: CASSPSGEYGNQPQHF.

The V gene is TRBV19, the J gene TRBJ1-5, with D possibly being TRBD1 (5 bases). V shed 0 bases and J shed 9 bases, with 15 bases lying between them. From germline, CDR1 is LNHDA and CDR2 SQIVND (reference sequence). The CDR3 consists of 15 residues. CDR3 coding DNA: TGTGCCAGTAGTATAGAAGGCAGGGCTAATAGGCCCCAGCATTTT. This sequence encodes CASSIEGRANRPQHF.

The chain is built from TRBV6-5 and TRBJ1-1, with D unresolved. The CDR3 spans 12 residues. Germline CDR1 reads MNHEY; CDR2 reads SVGAGI. The ends were cut back, 4 bases at V and 3 bases at J, with 6 bases in the middle. The CDR3 reads CASSSSYTEAFF. The CDR3 DNA is TGTGCCAGCAGTTCTAGTTACACTGAAGCTTTCTTT.